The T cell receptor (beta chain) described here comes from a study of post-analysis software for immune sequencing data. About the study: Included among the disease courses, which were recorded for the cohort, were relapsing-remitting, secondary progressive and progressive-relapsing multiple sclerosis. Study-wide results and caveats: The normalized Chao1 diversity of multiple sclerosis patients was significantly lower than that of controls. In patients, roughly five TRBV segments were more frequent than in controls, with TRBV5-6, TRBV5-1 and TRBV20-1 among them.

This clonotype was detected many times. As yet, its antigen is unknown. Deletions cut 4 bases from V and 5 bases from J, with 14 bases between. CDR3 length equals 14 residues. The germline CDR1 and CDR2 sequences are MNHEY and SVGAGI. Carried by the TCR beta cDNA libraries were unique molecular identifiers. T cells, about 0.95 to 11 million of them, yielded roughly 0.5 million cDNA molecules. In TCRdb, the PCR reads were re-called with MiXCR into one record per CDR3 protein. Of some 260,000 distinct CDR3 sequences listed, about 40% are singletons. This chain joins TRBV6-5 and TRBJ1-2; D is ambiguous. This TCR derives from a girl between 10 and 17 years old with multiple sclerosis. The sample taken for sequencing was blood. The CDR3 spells CASSFLGRTYGYTF. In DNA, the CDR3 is TGTGCCAGCAGTTTCCTTGGAAGGACTTATGGCTACACCTTC.